This T cell receptor (beta chain) was obtained from a study of CD8 T cells in ankylosing spondylitis. Researchers built TCR beta libraries using quantitative 5'-RACE with molecular barcodes. Using its own MiXCR run on the 5' RACE reads, TCRdb lists one record per CDR3 protein. This table has roughly 700,000 distinct CDR3 sequences, roughly 20% appearing once. This CDR3 is built from 15 residues. Per the germline V gene, CDR1 is SGHTA and CDR2 is FQGNSA. J lost 0 bases, V lost 6 bases, and 4 bases had no gene match. The study's findings and limits: Disease-linked clones were reportedly significantly enriched in matched ankylosing spondylitis synovial fluid. Clones linked with disease were CD8+ and fairly uncommon in the peripheral blood. A subset of motif variants has previously been described in the synovial fluid and blood of reactive arthritis. Made up of several highly homologous variants, a TCR beta motif appeared characteristic of ankylosing spondylitis blood.

Notes on this clonotype: Its antigen is not identified.

The specimen was blood, either unsorted or a sorted T cell fraction (not recorded which). The receptor was derived from a male donor with ankylosing spondylitis. The chain recombines TRBV7-2 with TRBJ2-5; 10 bases are a match to TRBD2. The CDR3 region is CASRTGLADQETQYF. The CDR3 nucleotides are TGTGCCAGCAGAACCGGACTAGCGGACCAAGAGACCCAGTACTTC.